This T cell receptor beta chain stems from a study of identical twins. Broader study findings: Researchers reported excess low generation probability among twin-shared out-of-frame alpha sequences. While abundant cord blood beta clonotypes carried fewer insertions, memory repertoires showed no such pattern.

TCRdb analysed the 5' RACE reads with MiXCR anew, one entry per CDR3 protein. The sample holds hundreds of thousands of distinct CDR3 sequences, around 6.9% seen once. J lost 5 bases, V lost 2 bases, and 8 bases had no gene match. The CDR3 covers 15 residues. In germline, CDR1 is SGHTA, CDR2 FQGTGA. The table lists this clonotype with a few counts. The antigen remains undetermined. The sample was also linked to a second study, of yellow fever vaccine responses in identical twins. That study adds: Reportedly, the T cell response mounted by twins to vaccine seemed partly convergent, partly personalized.

This TCR came from a woman under 30 in good health. The source material was memory (CD45RO+) T cells sorted from blood. The chain joins TRBV7-3 to TRBJ2-7; 8 bases map to TRBD2. The CDR3 is CASSLDSRGAHEQYF. The CDR3 coding sequence is TGTGCCAGCAGCTTAGACTCGCGGGGGGCCCACGAGCAGTACTTC.